This entry is about one T cell receptor beta chain. These data originate in a study of blood T cell repertoires in COVID-19. Overall study context: COVID-19 samples from acute and convalescent phases originated in the United States, Italy and Spain. PBMCs, B-cell-depleted T cells, or T cells provided the cDNA or gDNA that made up the material.

Clones were read by immunoSEQ multiplex PCR, and TCRdb kept only the in-frame ones, dropping some. The repertoire has some 120,000 clones, about 85% of them found once; the top ten carry 6.6%. There are 15 residues in the CDR3. The germline V gene has CDR1 GTSNPN and CDR2 SVGIG (reference sequence). V was clipped by 0 bases and J by 0 bases, with 11 bases between them. This TCR was recovered from a man aged 80 or over with active or convalescent COVID-19. The sample taken for sequencing was peripheral blood. The V call is TRBV30, the J call TRBJ1-1; D is possibly TRBD1 (5 bases). In DNA, the CDR3 is TGTGCCTGGAGTGTTCGGGGGAGGATGAACACTGAAGCTTTCTTT. Residues: CAWSVRGRMNTEAFF.